One sample yielded the 24 T cell receptor beta chains listed below, sequenced in a study of cytomegalovirus exposure and HLA in healthy donors. Measured with immunoSEQ multiplex PCR; TCRdb has only the in-frame clones, and not every one. The table records 300,000 or so clones, 70% to 90% of them present only once. Specimen: PBMCs. The receptors originated from a man under 40 in good health and CMV-seronegative.

The sample holds one count of this clone. The chain couples TRBV27 to TRBJ1-3; weak D call: TRBD1 (6 bases). The CDR3 has 14 residues. CDR1 and CDR2 (germline): MNHEY, SMNVEV (reference sequence). The V end was cut by 10 bases, the J end by 1 base, with 14 bases between. CDR3 sequence (DNA): TGTGCCACCCCAGGACAGCCGTCTGGAAACACCATATATTTT. Amino acids: CATPGQPSGNTIYF.

The gene calls are TRBV5-1 and TRBJ2-1; D is possibly TRBD1 (6 bases). Germline V gene lookup returns CDR1 SGHRS and CDR2 YFSETQ. This CDR3 is built from 15 residues. The germline V and J ends were trimmed by 4 bases and 4 bases, with 15 bases remaining between them. CDR3 bases: TGCGCCAGCAGCACCCTAGAGGGGGAGTACAATGAGCAGTTCTTC. Its translation is CASSTLEGEYNEQFF.

The chain carries TRBV5-4 and TRBJ1-6; D is ambiguous. The CDR3 consists of 15 residues. Germline CDR1 is SGHNT and CDR2 is YYREEE (reference sequence). V dropped 6 bases and J dropped 6 bases, with 16 bases sitting between them. This CDR3 is CASTFKRGANSPLHF. CDR3 sequence (DNA): TGTGCCAGCACCTTTAAACGAGGAGCTAATTCACCCCTCCACTTT.

This CDR3 is CASSWDTGGSGELFF. CDR3 nucleotides: TGTGCCAGCAGCTGGGACACAGGGGGGTCCGGGGAGCTGTTTTTT. The rearrangement links TRBV5-6 to TRBJ2-2; 8 bases line up with TRBD1. The trim removed 3 bases at V and 6 bases at J, leaving 7 bases unmatched. This CDR3 contains 15 residues. Per germline, CDR1 SGHDT and CDR2 YYEEEE.

Only a few counts were recorded for this clone. The genes are TRBV7-9 and TRBJ2-7, with D perhaps matching TRBD2 (5 bases). CDR1 is SEHNR, CDR2 FQNEAQ, per germline (reference sequence). The CDR3 runs 14 residues. Trimming took 5 bases from V and 2 from J, leaving 13 bases between them. The CDR3 loop reads CASSPRGGPYEQYF. In nucleotides, the CDR3 is TGTGCCAGCAGCCCCCGGGGTGGACCCTACGAGCAGTACTTC.

The chain joins TRBV6-6 to TRBJ2-3, with 8 bases matching TRBD2. The germline V gene has CDR1 MNHNY and CDR2 SVGAGI (reference sequence). V lost 7 bases and J lost 2; bases outside the gene matches: 5. The CDR3 has 14 residues. This CDR3 is CASTLAGYTDTQYF. Written as DNA, the CDR3 is TGTGCCAGCACTTTAGCGGGGTACACAGATACGCAGTATTTT.

The chain links TRBV4-1 to TRBJ1-1; 10 bases map to TRBD1. V dropped 3 bases and J dropped 1; count of bases not matched to a gene: 8. Germline assignment: CDR1 MGHRA and CDR2 YSYEKL. This CDR3 has 17 amino acids. CDR3 nucleotide sequence: TGCGCCAGCAGCCAGCAGACAGGGGGCACAAGGAACACTGAAGCTTTCTTT. This translates into CASSQQTGGTRNTEAFF.

The J gene is TRBJ2-2, the V gene TRBV4-2; 8 nucleotides agree with TRBD2. V was clipped by 3 bases and J by 3 bases; unmatched bases: 6. Per germline, CDR1 LGHNA and CDR2 YNFKEQ. This CDR3 region has 16 residues. CDR3 coding DNA: TGTGCCAGCAGCCATGTAACTAGCGGTTACACCGGGGAGCTGTTTTTT. Residues: CASSHVTSGYTGELFF.

V gene TRBV2 combines with J gene TRBJ1-1; TRBD1 matches 9 bases. The germline V gene has CDR1 SNHLY and CDR2 FYNNEI. CDR3 length equals 15 residues. After removal of 5 bases from V and 6 bases from J, the junction contained 10 bases not matched to a gene. CDR3 region: CASSPRGGQGPEAFF. The CDR3 DNA sequence: TGTGCCAGCAGTCCTAGGGGAGGACAGGGGCCTGAAGCTTTCTTT.

The chain links TRBV11-2 to TRBJ2-7; TRBD1 is a possible D gene (6 bases). Germline V gene sequence: CDR1 SGHAT, CDR2 FQNNGV. CDR3 length: 13 residues. The ends were cut back, 3 bases at V and 4 bases at J, with 10 bases in the middle. DNA for the CDR3: TGTGCCAGCAGCTTCACAGGGTCATACGAGCAGTACTTC. This codes for CASSFTGSYEQYF.

This clone has just a few counts. The chain links TRBV7-9 to TRBJ1-2; possibly TRBD1 for D (6 bases). V was cut by 4 bases and J by 5 bases, with 11 bases left in between. In germline, CDR1 is SEHNR, CDR2 FQNEAQ (reference sequence). The CDR3 length is 13 residues. CDR3 region: CASSSGVEYGYTF. DNA of the CDR3: TGTGCCAGCAGCTCAGGGGTCGAGTATGGCTACACCTTC.

The J gene is TRBJ2-5, the V gene TRBV11-2; D perhaps matches TRBD1 (5 bases). Germline-derived CDR1 and CDR2 are SGHAT and FQNNGV. This CDR3 has 17 amino acids. V was cut by 5 bases and J by 2 bases, with 21 bases left in between. The CDR3, as DNA: TGTGCCAGCAGCCGACTCGGTACAGGCGTTGTACAAGAGACCCAGTACTTC. It encodes CASSRLGTGVVQETQYF.

This clone was detected only a few times. This chain links TRBV10-3 with TRBJ1-1; D might be TRBD1 (6 bases). Trimming took off 6 bases at V and 1 base at J, with 15 bases between the two ends. The CDR3 extends over 15 amino acids. Per the germline V gene, CDR1 is ENHRY and CDR2 is SYGVKD. This chain's CDR3 is CAISDMDRENTEAFF. The CDR3 DNA follows: TGTGCCATCAGCGACATGGACAGAGAGAACACTGAAGCTTTCTTT.

On this clone: Other DNA sequences from this sample encode an identical CDR3 as well. The rearrangement joins TRBV5-1 to TRBJ2-7, with 10 bases that match TRBD2. V shed 4 bases and J 1 base; nucleotides not matched to a gene: 5. The CDR3 runs 15 residues. Germline loops: CDR1 SGHRS, CDR2 YFSETQ. Written as DNA, the CDR3 is TGCGCCAGCAGCAGAGAGCGGGGGGGATCCTACGAGCAGTACTTC. Translated: CASSRERGGSYEQYF.

The CDR3 protein is CASRAGGSGNTIYF. Here the CDR3 DNA reads TGTGCCAGCAGGGCCGGAGGGTCAGGAAACACCATATATTTT. The chain carries TRBV2 and TRBJ1-3, with D unclear. This CDR3 has 14 amino acids. The V gene lost 6 bases and the J gene lost 4 bases, with 13 bases spanning the gap. From germline, CDR1 is SNHLY and CDR2 FYNNEI.

This chain uses TRBV7-7 with TRBJ2-5, with a possible D match to TRBD2 (7 bases). In germline, CDR1 is SSHAT, CDR2 FNYEAQ (reference sequence). V was clipped by 4 bases and J by 1 base, with 10 bases between them. There are 14 residues in the CDR3. The CDR3: CASSSRGLQETQYF. CDR3 nucleotides: TGTGCCAGCAGCTCGCGGGGGCTCCAAGAGACCCAGTACTTC.

V and J are TRBV4-2 and TRBJ1-4; D is undetermined. V gave up 3 bases and J gave up 7 bases, with 18 bases separating them. CDR3 length equals 16 residues. Germline CDR1 and CDR2: LGHNA and YNFKEQ. DNA for the CDR3: TGTGCCAGCAGCCAGGTGGGTCGGGGTATCGGTGAAAAACTGTTTTTT. Translated: CASSQVGRGIGEKLFF.

This sequence joins TRBV7-8 and TRBJ2-2, with 9 bases matching TRBD2. J lost 1 base, V lost 5 bases, and 2 bases had no gene match. Germline loops: CDR1 SGHVS, CDR2 FQNEAQ. The CDR3 covers 15 residues. The CDR3 region has the DNA TGTGCCAGCAGCCGAGCGGGGGGGAACACCGGGGAGCTGTTTTTT. Translated, it gives CASSRAGGNTGELFF.

The rearrangement joins TRBV5-1 to TRBJ1-1; a weak D match, TRBD1 (5 bases). V gave up 0 bases and J gave up 6 bases, with 15 bases separating them. Germline V gives CDR1 SGHRS, CDR2 YFSETQ. This CDR3 has 15 amino acids. The CDR3 DNA sequence: TGCGCCAGCAGCTTGGGGGGCCGGGGAGGCGCTGAAGCTTTCTTT. It specifies CASSLGGRGGAEAFF.

V is TRBV4-1 and J is TRBJ2-5, with D tentatively TRBD1 (6 bases). Germline lookup yields CDR1 MGHRA and CDR2 YSYEKL. This CDR3 contains 14 residues. The V and J ends lost 1 base and 4 bases respectively, with 10 bases between them. CDR3 nucleotide sequence: TGCGCCAGCAGCCAAGTTTACAGGGTAGAGACCCAGTACTTC. Translating it yields CASSQVYRVETQYF.

V is TRBV18 and J is TRBJ1-5, with 7 bases that match TRBD1. Germline V lookup: CDR1 KGHSH, CDR2 LQKENI. Trimming removed 3 bases from V and 7 bases from J; junction bases left unmatched: 0. The CDR3 is 12 residues long. CDR3 amino acids: CASSPTGQPQHF. The DNA for the CDR3 is TGTGCCAGCTCACCGACAGGGCAGCCCCAGCATTTT.

Only a few counts were recorded for this clone. The V call is TRBV5-6, the J call TRBJ2-7; D gene uncertain. V dropped 3 bases and J dropped 2 bases, with 9 bases sitting between them. Germline lookup yields CDR1 SGHDT and CDR2 YYEEEE. This CDR3 is 13 amino acids long. CDR3 sequence reads: CASSSSLTYEQYF. The CDR3 DNA reads TGTGCCAGCAGCTCTTCACTCACCTACGAGCAGTACTTC. Full variable domain (missing parts from reference TRBV5-6 and TRBJ2-7): DAGVTQSPTHLIKTRGQQVTLRCSPKSGHDTVSWYQQALGQGPQFIFQYYEEEERQRGNFPDRFSGHQFPNYSSELNVNALLLGDSALYLCASSSSLTYEQYFGPGTRLTVT.

The V and J genes are TRBV14 and TRBJ1-4, with a weak D call TRBD1 (6 bases). The CDR3 has 17 amino acids. V lost 5 bases, J lost 4 bases, and 20 bases lay in between. The V gene's germline CDR1 is SGHDN and CDR2 FVKESK. CDR3 bases: TGTGCCAGCAGCAAGCAGGGGTTCGGACGGAGTAATGAAAAACTGTTTTTT. This sequence encodes CASSKQGFGRSNEKLFF.

The chain has TRBV7-6 and TRBJ2-7, with 13 positions matching TRBD2. The CDR3 has 18 amino acids. Germline V lookup: CDR1 SGHVS, CDR2 FNYEAQ. After removal of 0 bases from V and 5 bases from J, the junction contained 10 bases not matched to a gene. Here the CDR3 DNA reads TGTGCCAGCAGCTTAGCGCACCCGGGACTAGCGGGGTTCGACGAGCAGTACTTC. Translated, it gives CASSLAHPGLAGFDEQYF.